This TCR beta chain comes out of a study of blood T cells in healthy people across ages. Germline assignment: CDR1 MDHEN and CDR2 SYDVKM. CDR3 length equals 14 residues. V gave up 6 bases and J gave up 7 bases; unmatched junction bases: 8. The use of a sample-barcoded 5' primer and a J-beta primer mix characterized a second PCR of about 6 to 12 cycles. MiXCR was run by TCRdb on the 5' RACE reads, yielding one entry per CDR3 protein. The sample gives 600,000 to 1,000,000 distinct CDR3 sequences, roughly 25% of which show up once; 3% to 4% is in the top ten. The sample also formed part of further work on T cells of mothers and their children.

The rearrangement joins TRBV28 to TRBJ1-5, with 8 nucleotides matching TRBD1. The receptor comes from a boy younger than 18 in good health. The sample was blood. This chain's CDR3 is CASSPGGFRQPQHF. In DNA, the CDR3 is TGTGCCAGCAGCCCAGGGGGCTTCCGACAGCCCCAGCATTTT.